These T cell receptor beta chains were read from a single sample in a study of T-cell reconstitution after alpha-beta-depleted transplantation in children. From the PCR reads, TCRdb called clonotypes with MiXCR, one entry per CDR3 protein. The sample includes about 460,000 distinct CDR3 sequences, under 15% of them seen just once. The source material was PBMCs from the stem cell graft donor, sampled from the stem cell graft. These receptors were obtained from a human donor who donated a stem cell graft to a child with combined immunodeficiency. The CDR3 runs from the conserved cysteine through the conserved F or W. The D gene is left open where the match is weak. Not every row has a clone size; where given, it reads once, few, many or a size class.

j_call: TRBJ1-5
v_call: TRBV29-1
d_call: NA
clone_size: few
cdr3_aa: CSVEDGGNLQHF
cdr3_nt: TGCAGCGTTGAAGATGGTGGAAACCTACAACATTTT

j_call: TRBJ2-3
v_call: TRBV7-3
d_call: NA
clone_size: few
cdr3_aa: CASSFEAGTQYF
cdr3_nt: TGTGCCAGCAGCTTTGAAGCGGGTACGCAGTATTTT

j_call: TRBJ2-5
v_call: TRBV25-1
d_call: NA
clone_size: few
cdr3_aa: CASSEGLGETQYF
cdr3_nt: TGTGCCAGCAGTGAAGGGCTCGGCGAGACCCAGTACTTC

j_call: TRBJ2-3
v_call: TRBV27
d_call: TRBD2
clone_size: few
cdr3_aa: CASSFTSGRPDTQYF
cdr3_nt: TGTGCCAGCAGTTTCACTAGCGGGAGACCAGATACGCAGTATTTT

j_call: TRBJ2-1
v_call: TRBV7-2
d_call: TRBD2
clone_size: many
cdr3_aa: CASSFAGGTYNEQFF
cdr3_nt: TGTGCCAGCAGCTTTGCGGGGGGCACCTACAATGAGCAGTTCTTC

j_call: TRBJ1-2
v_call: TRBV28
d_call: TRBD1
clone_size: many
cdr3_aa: CASRPTGTGHGYTF
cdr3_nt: TGTGCCAGCAGACCAACAGGGACAGGGCATGGCTACACCTTC

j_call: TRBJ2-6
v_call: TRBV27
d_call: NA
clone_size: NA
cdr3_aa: CASSSRGRLSGANVLTF
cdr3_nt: TGTGCCAGCAGTTCCCGCGGCAGGCTCTCTGGGGCCAACGTCCTGACTTTC

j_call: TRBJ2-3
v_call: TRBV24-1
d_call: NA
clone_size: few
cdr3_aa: CATSDRSLMANTQYF
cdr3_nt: TGTGCCACCAGTGACCGCTCCTTAATGGCAAATACGCAGTATTTT

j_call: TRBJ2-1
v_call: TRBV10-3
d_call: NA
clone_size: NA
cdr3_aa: CAIRQGSYNEQFF
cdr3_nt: TGTGCCATCAGACAGGGCAGCTACAATGAGCAGTTCTTC

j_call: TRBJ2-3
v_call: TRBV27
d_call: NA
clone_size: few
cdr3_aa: CASSLSWGPYTDTQYF
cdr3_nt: TGTGCCAGCAGTTTATCCTGGGGTCCGTACACAGATACGCAGTATTTT

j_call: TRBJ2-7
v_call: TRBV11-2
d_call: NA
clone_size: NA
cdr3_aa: CASSLSPGNEGKQYF
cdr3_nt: TGTGCCAGCAGCTTATCCCCAGGAAATGAGGGCAAGCAGTACTTC

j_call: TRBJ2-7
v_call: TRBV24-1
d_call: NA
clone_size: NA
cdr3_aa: CATTREAAYEQYF
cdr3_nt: TGTGCCACCACCAGGGAGGCAGCCTACGAGCAGTACTTC

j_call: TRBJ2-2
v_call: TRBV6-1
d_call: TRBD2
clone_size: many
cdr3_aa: CASSQALAGLVGELFF
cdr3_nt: TGTGCCAGCAGTCAAGCACTAGCGGGATTGGTCGGGGAGCTGTTTTTT

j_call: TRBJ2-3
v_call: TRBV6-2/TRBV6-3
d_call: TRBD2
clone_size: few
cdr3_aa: CASSSHGLAGGRSASTDTQYF
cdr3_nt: TGTGCCAGCAGCTCTCACGGACTAGCGGGGGGCCGAAGTGCTAGCACAGATACGCAGTATTTT

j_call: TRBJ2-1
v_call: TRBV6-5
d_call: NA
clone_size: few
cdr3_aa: CASSYRGGYEQFF
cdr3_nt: TGTGCCAGCAGCTATCGGGGCGGCTATGAGCAGTTCTTC

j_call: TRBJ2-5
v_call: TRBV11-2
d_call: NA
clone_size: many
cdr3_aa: CASSQLGHPQETQYF
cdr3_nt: TGTGCCAGCAGCCAACTCGGACACCCTCAAGAGACCCAGTACTTC

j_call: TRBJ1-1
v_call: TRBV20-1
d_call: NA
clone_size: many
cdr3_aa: CSASGASNTEAFF
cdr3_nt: TGCAGTGCTAGTGGGGCTTCGAACACTGAAGCTTTCTTT

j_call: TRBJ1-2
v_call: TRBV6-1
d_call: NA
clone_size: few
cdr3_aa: CASSLLHRAAYGYTF
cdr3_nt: TGTGCCAGCAGCCTCCTGCACAGGGCCGCCTATGGCTACACCTTC

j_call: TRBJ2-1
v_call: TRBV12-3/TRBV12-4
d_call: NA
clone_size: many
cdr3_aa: CASGSSYNEQFF
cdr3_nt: TGTGCCAGCGGGAGTTCCTACAATGAGCAGTTCTTC

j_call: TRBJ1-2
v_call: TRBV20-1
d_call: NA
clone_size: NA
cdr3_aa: CSAAPVSDYGYTF
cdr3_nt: TGCAGTGCTGCCCCGGTCTCGGACTATGGCTACACCTTC

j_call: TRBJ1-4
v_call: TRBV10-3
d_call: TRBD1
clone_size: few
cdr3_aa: CAISETGATNEKLFF
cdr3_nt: TGTGCCATCAGCGAGACAGGGGCGACTAATGAAAAACTGTTTTTT

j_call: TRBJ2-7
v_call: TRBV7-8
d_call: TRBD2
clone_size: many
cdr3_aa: CASSSDPSGRLDEQYF
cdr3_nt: TGTGCCAGCAGCTCTGACCCCAGCGGGAGGTTAGACGAGCAGTACTTC

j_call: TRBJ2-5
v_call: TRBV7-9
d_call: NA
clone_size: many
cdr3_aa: CASSSFQGQETQYF
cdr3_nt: TGTGCCAGCAGCTCATTCCAGGGCCAAGAGACCCAGTACTTC

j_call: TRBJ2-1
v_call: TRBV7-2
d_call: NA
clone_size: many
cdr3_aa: CASSLVSPLIYNEQFF
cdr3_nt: TGTGCCAGCAGCTTAGTCAGTCCGTTGATCTACAATGAGCAGTTCTTC

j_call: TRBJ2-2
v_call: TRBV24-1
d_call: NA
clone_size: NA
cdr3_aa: CATSARVPNTGELFF
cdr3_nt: TGTGCCACCAGTGCGAGGGTCCCGAACACCGGGGAGCTGTTTTTT

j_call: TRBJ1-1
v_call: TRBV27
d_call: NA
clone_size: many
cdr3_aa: CASSLYSGWNTEAFF
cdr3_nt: TGTGCCAGCAGTTTATACTCAGGCTGGAACACTGAAGCTTTCTTT

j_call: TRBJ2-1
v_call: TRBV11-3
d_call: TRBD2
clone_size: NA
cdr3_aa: CASTQREASYNEQFF
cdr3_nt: TGTGCCAGCACACAGCGGGAGGCCAGCTACAATGAGCAGTTCTTC

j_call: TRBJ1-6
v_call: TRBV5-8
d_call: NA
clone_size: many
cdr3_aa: CASSFGQRTRYNSPLHF
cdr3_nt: TGTGCCAGCAGCTTCGGGCAGCGGACCCGCTATAATTCACCCCTCCACTTT

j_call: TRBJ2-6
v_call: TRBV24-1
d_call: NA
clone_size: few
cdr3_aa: CATSGHTLGANVLTF
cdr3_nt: TGTGCCACCAGTGGACACACTTTAGGGGCCAACGTCCTGACTTTC

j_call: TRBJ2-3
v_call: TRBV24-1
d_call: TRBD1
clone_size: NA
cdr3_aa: CATSDFRRLGQGASDTQYF
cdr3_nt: TGTGCCACCAGTGATTTCCGACGGTTAGGACAGGGGGCTTCTGATACGCAGTATTTT

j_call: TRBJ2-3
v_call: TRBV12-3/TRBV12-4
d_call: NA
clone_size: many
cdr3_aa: CASSYGASTDTQYF
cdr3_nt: TGTGCCAGCAGTTACGGGGCTAGCACAGATACGCAGTATTTT

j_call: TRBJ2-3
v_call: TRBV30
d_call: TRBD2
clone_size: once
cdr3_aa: CAWSHLWREPTDTQYF
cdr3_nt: TGTGCCTGGAGTCATCTCTGGCGGGAGCCCACAGATACGCAGTATTTT

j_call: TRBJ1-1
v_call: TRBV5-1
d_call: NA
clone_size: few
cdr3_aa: CASSRSSLIGEKAFF
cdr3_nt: TGCGCCAGCAGCCGGTCGTCGCTAATAGGCGAAAAAGCTTTCTTT

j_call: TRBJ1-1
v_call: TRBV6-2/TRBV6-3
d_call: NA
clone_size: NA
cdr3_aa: CASSGISKRGMNTEAFF
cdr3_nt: TGTGCCAGCAGCGGGATTTCGAAGAGGGGCATGAACACTGAAGCTTTCTTT

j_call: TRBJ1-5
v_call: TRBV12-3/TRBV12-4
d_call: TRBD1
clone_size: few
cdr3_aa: CASSLIGGRQPQHF
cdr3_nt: TGTGCCAGCAGTTTAATAGGGGGCAGACAGCCCCAGCATTTT

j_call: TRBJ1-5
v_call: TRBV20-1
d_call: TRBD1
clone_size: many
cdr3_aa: CSARALGQVYQPQHF
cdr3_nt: TGCAGTGCTAGAGCCCTCGGACAGGTTTATCAGCCCCAGCATTTT

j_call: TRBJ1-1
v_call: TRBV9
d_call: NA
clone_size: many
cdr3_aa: CASTTPPNTEAFF
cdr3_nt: TGTGCCAGCACCACACCCCCGAACACTGAAGCTTTCTTT

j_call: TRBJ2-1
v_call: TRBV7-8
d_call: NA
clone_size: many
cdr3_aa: CASEGERYNEQFF
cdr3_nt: TGTGCCAGTGAGGGGGAGAGGTACAATGAGCAGTTCTTC

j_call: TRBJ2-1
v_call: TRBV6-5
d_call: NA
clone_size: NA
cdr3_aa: CASSYSTTLGADYNEQFF
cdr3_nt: TGTGCCAGCAGTTATTCTACGACGCTGGGGGCAGACTACAATGAGCAGTTCTTC

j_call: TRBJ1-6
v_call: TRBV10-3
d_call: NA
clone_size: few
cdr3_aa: CAIRDNYNSPLHF
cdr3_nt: TGTGCCATCAGGGACAACTATAATTCACCCCTCCACTTT

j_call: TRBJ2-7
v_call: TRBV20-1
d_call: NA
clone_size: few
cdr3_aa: CSAVTASSYEQYF
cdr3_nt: TGCAGTGCCGTGACAGCGAGCTCCTACGAGCAGTACTTC

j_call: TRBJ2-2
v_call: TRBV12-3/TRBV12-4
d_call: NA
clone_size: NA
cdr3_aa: CASSFDPNTGELFF
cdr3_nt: TGTGCCAGCAGTTTCGATCCGAACACCGGGGAGCTGTTTTTT

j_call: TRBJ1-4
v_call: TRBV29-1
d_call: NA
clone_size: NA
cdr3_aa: CSANSEKLFF
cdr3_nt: TGCAGCGCTAATTCGGAAAAACTGTTTTTT

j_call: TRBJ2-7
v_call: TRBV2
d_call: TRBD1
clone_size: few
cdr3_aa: CASSVTGAYEQYF
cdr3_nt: TGTGCCAGCAGTGTGACAGGGGCCTACGAGCAGTACTTC

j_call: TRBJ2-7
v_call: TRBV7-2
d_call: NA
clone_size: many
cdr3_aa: CASSLGWGDGEQYF
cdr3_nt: TGTGCCAGCAGCTTAGGGTGGGGGGATGGAGAGCAGTACTTC

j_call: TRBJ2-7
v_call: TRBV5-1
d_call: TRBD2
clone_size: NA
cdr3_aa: CASSAGLAGEDEQYF
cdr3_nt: TGCGCCAGCAGCGCGGGACTAGCGGGAGAGGACGAGCAGTACTTC

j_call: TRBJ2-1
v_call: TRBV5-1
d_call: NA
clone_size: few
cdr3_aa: CASRGPDNEQFF
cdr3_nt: TGCGCCAGCAGGGGGCCGGACAATGAGCAGTTCTTC

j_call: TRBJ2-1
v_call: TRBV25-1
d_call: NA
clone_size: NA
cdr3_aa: CASSESLTRHGGEQFF
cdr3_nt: TGTGCCAGCAGTGAATCCCTGACTAGACATGGAGGTGAGCAGTTCTTC

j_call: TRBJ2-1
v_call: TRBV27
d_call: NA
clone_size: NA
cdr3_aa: CASSLIGLASHEQFF
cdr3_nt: TGTGCCAGCAGTTTAATTGGGTTAGCTTCCCATGAGCAGTTCTTC

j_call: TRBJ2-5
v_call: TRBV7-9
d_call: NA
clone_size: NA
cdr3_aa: CASRYHGTDQETQYF
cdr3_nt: TGTGCCAGCAGGTACCACGGAACAGACCAAGAGACCCAGTACTTC

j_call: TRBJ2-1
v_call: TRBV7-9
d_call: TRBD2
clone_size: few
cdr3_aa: CASSLSGTSGGPSYNEQFF
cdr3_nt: TGTGCCAGCAGCTTATCCGGGACTAGCGGGGGCCCCTCCTACAATGAGCAGTTCTTC

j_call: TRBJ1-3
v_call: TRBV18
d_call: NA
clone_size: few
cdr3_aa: CASSPRRGSRNTIYF
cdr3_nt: TGTGCCAGCTCACCCCGCCGGGGAAGTAGGAACACCATATATTTT

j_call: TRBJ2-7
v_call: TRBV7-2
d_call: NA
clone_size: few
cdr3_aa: CASSYTTETSYEQYF
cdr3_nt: TGTGCCAGCAGCTATACGACTGAGACATCCTACGAGCAGTACTTC

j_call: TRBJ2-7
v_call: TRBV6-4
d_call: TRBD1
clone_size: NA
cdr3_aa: CASDEPQGATYEQYF
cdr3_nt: TGTGCCAGCGATGAACCTCAGGGGGCGACCTACGAGCAGTACTTC